The entry below describes one T cell receptor (beta chain). Its cognate antigen is unknown. Regarding treatment: 10-day PBMC culture with coronavirus spike peptide pools or control peptides (ViraFEST assay). Negative nucleocapsid antibody tests before and after vaccination confirmed that healthy vaccine recipients had no prior SARS-CoV-2 infection. The entry originates in a study of vaccination and CD4 T cells after COVID-19. Whole-study context: The convalescent group had six males, four females, seven Caucasians, two Asians, one multiracial. Points from the study as a whole: 304 of 307 vaccine-specific clones from convalescent patients were spike mono-reactive.

With the Oncomine TCR Beta short-read assay, DNA from cultured CD4+ T cells was sequenced. Researchers extracted genomic DNA from CD4+ T cells that had been cultured. MiXCR, applied by TCRdb to the PCR reads, yields one record per CDR3 protein. The sample holds about 21,000 distinct CDR3 sequences, around 42% seen once. Trimming stripped 2 bases from V and 1 base from J, with 9 bases between. In germline, CDR1 is SGHRS, CDR2 YFSETQ. This CDR3 is built from 14 residues. The receptor's source is a human donor who received a COVID-19 vaccine. The material sequenced was CD4+ T cells from blood, cultured in vitro, taken before SARS-CoV-2 vaccination. This chain links TRBV5-1 with TRBJ2-5, with a weak D call TRBD1 (5 bases). The CDR3 coding sequence is TGCGCCAGCAGCTTCGACAGTTCCCAAGAGACCCAGTACTTC. Amino acids: CASSFDSSQETQYF.